Reported below is one T cell receptor (beta chain). V lost 5 bases and J lost 3; bases outside the gene matches: 6. CDR3 length: 16 residues. Per germline, CDR1 SGHVS and CDR2 FNYEAQ. This specimen belongs to a study of blood T cell repertoires in COVID-19. Only in-frame clones appear in the TCRdb table, and some are missing; sequencing was by immunoSEQ multiplex PCR. The table lists 200,000 to 250,000 clones, 70% to 90% of them singletons, with around 1.5% in the top ten. The rearrangement joins TRBV7-6 to TRBJ2-7; 14 nucleotides match TRBD2. The sequenced sample consisted of peripheral blood. This sequence was found in a man younger than 35 with active or convalescent COVID-19. The CDR3 nucleotides are TGTGCCAGCAGCAAAGGGACTAGCGGGAGCAGCTACGAGCAGTACTTC. As protein: CASSKGTSGSSYEQYF. Based on the CDR3 plus reference TRBV7-6 and TRBJ2-7, the full variable domain is GAGVSQSPRYKVTKRGQDVALRCDPISGHVSLYWYRQALGQGPEFLTYFNYEAQQDKSGLPNDRFSAERPEGSISTLTIQRTEQRDSAMYRCASSKGTSGSSYEQYFGPGTRLTVT.